This TCR beta chain was recovered during a study of T cell repertoires in cytomegalovirus infection. In the study overall: CMV infection together with matching HLA type was indicated by public TCR beta signatures.

TCRdb itself ran the reads through MiXCR, one entry per CDR3 protein. Among just under 550,000 distinct CDR3 sequences, 26% were seen once, and the ten largest hold about 13%. In its sample, this clonotype was seen a few times. What it recognizes is unknown. Study conclusions and caveats: In two of eight donors, the top clonotype was HLA-C-restricted CMV-specific. Summed frequency of public TCR beta families distinguished CMV carriers with the relevant HLA.

Germline V gene lookup returns CDR1 MNHEY and CDR2 SMNVEV (reference sequence). Trimming removed 2 bases at V and 11 bases at J, with 22 bases between. The CDR3 is 16 amino acids. Sequences were obtained from PBMCs. The clonotype was recovered from a human donor in good health (CMV status not recorded). Some clones in this sample may be carry-over from other donors' samples. V is TRBV27 and J is TRBJ1-5, with unresolved D. The CDR3 region is CASSLIRVSDPRAQHF. CDR3 bases: TGTGCCAGCAGTTTAATACGTGTCTCGGACCCACGAGCCCAGCATTTT.